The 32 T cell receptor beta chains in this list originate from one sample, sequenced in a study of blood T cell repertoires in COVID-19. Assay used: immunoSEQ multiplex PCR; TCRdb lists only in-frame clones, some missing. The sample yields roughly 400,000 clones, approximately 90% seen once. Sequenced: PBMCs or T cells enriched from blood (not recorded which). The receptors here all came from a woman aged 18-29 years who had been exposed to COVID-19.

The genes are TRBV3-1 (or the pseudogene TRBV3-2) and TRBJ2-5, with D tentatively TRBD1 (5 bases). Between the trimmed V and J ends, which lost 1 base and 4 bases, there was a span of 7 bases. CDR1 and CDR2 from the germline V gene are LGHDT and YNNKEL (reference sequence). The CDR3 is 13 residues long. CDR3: CASSQGGPETQYF. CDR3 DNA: TGTGCCAGCAGCCAAGGGGGCCCAGAGACCCAGTACTTC.

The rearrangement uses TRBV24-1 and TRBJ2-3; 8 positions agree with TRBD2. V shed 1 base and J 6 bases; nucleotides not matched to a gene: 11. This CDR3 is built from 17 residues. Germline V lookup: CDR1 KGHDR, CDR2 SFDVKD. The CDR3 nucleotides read TGTGCCACCAGTGATTTCCCCCGGGGGGGGAGAACGGATACGCAGTATTTT. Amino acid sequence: CATSDFPRGGRTDTQYF.

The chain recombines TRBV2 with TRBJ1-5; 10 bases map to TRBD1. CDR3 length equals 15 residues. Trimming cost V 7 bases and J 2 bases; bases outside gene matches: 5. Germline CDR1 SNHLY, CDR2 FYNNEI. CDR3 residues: CASNPGQGRNQPQHF. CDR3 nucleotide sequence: TGTGCCAGCAACCCGGGACAGGGGCGCAATCAGCCCCAGCATTTT.

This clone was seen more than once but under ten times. The CDR3 bases are TGTGCCAGCCAAGGGACAACAACTAATGAAAAACTGTTTTTT. Its protein product is CASQGTTTNEKLFF. The rearrangement uses TRBV18 and TRBJ1-4; tentative D call: TRBD1 (6 bases). V lost 8 bases and J lost 0, with 10 bases in between. CDR1 and CDR2 from the germline V gene are KGHSH and LQKENI. This CDR3 has 14 amino acids.

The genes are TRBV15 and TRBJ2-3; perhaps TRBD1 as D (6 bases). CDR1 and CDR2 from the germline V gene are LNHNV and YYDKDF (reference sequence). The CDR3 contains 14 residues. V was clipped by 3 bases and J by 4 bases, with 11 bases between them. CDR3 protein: CATSSRTVPDTQYF. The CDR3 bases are TGTGCCACCAGCAGTAGGACAGTCCCAGATACGCAGTATTTT.

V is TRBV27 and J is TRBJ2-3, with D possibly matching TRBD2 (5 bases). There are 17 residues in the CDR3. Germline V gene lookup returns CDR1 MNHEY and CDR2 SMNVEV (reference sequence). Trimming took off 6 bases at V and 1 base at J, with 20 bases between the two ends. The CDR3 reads CASRIQSQRRGTDTQYF. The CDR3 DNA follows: TGTGCCAGCAGGATCCAAAGCCAACGGCGGGGCACAGATACGCAGTATTTT.

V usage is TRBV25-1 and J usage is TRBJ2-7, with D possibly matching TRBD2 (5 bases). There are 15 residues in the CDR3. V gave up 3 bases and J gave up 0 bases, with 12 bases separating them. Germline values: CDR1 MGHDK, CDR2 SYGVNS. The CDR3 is CASSDRDPSSYEQYF. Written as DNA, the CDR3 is TGTGCCAGCAGTGACCGGGATCCAAGCTCCTACGAGCAGTACTTC.

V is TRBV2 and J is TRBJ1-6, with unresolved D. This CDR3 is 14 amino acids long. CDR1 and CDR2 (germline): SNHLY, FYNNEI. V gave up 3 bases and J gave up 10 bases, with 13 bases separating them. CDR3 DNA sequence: TGTGCCAGCAGTGACCTGGAGGAGCAGTCACCCCTCCACTTT. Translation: CASSDLEEQSPLHF.

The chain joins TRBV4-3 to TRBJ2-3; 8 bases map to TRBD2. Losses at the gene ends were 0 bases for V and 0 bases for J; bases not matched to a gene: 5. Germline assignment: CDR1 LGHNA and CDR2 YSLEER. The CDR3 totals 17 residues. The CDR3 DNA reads TGCGCCAGCAGCCAAGATCTTGCTAGCGGGAGCACAGATACGCAGTATTTT. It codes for CASSQDLASGSTDTQYF.

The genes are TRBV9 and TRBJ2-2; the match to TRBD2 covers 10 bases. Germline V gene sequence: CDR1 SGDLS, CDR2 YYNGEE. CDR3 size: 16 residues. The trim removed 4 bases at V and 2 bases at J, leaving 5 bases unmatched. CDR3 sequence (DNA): TGTGCCAGCAGCCCAAGGACTAGCGGTAACACCGGGGAGCTGTTTTTT. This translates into CASSPRTSGNTGELFF. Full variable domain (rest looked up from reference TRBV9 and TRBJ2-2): DSGVTQTPKHLITATGQRVTLRCSPRSGDLSVYWYQQSLDQGLQFLIQYYNGEERAKGNILERFSAQQFPDLHSELNLSSLELGDSALYFCASSPRTSGNTGELFFGEGSRLTVL.

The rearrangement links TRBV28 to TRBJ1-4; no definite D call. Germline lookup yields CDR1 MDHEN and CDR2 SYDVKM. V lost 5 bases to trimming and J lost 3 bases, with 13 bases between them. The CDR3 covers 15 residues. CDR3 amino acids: CASSLALGPNEKLFF. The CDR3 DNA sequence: TGTGCCAGCAGTCTAGCCCTTGGGCCTAATGAAAAACTGTTTTTT.

The DNA for the CDR3 is TGCAGCGTTGTAACAGGGGGCCTTGGTTCACCCCTCCACTTT. This sequence encodes CSVVTGGLGSPLHF. The V and J genes are TRBV29-1 and TRBJ1-6; 9 bases line up with TRBD1. The V and J ends lost 4 bases and 9 bases, in that order; junction bases with no gene match: 7. The length of the CDR3 is 14 residues. CDR1 is SQVTM, CDR2 ANQGSEA, per germline.

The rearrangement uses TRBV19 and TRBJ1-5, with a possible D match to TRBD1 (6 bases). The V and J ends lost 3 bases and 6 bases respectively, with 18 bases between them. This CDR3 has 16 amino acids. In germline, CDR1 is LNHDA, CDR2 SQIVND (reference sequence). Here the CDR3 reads CASSMQAQGPRQPQHF. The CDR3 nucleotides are TGTGCCAGTAGTATGCAAGCACAGGGCCCCCGTCAGCCCCAGCATTTT.

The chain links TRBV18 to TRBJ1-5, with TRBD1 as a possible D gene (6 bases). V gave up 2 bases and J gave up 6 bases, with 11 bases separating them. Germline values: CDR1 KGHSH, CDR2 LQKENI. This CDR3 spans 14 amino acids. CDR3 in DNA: TGTGCCAGCTCACCAATACAGGGCGGTCAGCCCCAGCATTTT. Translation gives CASSPIQGGQPQHF.

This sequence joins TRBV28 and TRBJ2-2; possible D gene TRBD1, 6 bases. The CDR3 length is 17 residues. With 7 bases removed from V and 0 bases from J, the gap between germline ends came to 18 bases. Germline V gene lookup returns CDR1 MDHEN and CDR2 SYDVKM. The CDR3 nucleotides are TGTGCCAGCACCCGTGGATTATGGACAGCGAACACCGGGGAGCTGTTTTTT. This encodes CASTRGLWTANTGELFF.

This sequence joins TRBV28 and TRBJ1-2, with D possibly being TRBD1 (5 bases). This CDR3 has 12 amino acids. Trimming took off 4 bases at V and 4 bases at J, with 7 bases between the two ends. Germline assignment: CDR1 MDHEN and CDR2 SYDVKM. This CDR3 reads CASSWGGYGYTF. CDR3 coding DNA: TGTGCCAGCAGTTGGGGGGGCTATGGCTACACCTTC.

The DNA for the CDR3 is TGTGCCAGCAGCGGAGGCGGATCTGGCGAAGTGGAGCAGTTCTTC. Its translation is CASSGGGSGEVEQFF. The chain is built from TRBV27 and TRBJ2-1; D perhaps matches TRBD2 (5 bases). This CDR3 has 15 residues. The V gene lost 6 bases and the J gene lost 10 bases, with 22 bases spanning the gap. Germline V gives CDR1 MNHEY, CDR2 SMNVEV (reference sequence).

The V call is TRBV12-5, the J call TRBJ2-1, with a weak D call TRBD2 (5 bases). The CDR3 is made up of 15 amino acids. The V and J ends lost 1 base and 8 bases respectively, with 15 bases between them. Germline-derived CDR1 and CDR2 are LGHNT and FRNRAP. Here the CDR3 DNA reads TGTGCTAGTGGTTTGGGCTCGGGAATTCGATATGAGCAGTTCTTC. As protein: CASGLGSGIRYEQFF.

The CDR3 DNA reads TGTGCCAGCAGCGCTAGCCCCGACAGGGACCGGGAAAAACTGTTTTTT. This codes for CASSASPDRDREKLFF. The V and J genes are TRBV9 and TRBJ1-4; 7 nucleotides align to TRBD1. The germline CDR1 and CDR2 sequences are SGDLS and YYNGEE. V lost 3 bases and J lost 8; bases outside the gene matches: 13. This CDR3 is built from 16 residues.

The CDR3 DNA reads TGCGCCAGCAGCCAAGCTCAGGCAGGGGGCGGATTGACAGATACGCAGTATTTT. This gives the protein CASSQAQAGGGLTDTQYF. The J gene is TRBJ2-3, the V gene TRBV4-1, with 8 bases fitting TRBD1. After removal of 1 base from V and 3 bases from J, the junction contained 12 bases not matched to a gene. CDR1 and CDR2 (germline): MGHRA, YSYEKL. The CDR3 consists of 18 residues.

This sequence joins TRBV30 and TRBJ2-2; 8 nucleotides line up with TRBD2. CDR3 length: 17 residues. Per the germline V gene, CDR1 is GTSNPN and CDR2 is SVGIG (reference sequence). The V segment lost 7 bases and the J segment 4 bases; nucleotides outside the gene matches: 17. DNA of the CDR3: TGTGCCTCGACCCAAAAACGGGGACTAGTAGGCACCGGGGAGCTGTTTTTT. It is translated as CASTQKRGLVGTGELFF.

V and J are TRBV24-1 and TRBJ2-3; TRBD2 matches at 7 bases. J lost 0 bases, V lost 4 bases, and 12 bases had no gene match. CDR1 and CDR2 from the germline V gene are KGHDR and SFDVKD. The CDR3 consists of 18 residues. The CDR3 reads CATSDPSVAGSSTDTQYF. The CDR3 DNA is TGTGCCACCAGTGACCCCTCCGTAGCGGGTTCTAGCACAGATACGCAGTATTTT.

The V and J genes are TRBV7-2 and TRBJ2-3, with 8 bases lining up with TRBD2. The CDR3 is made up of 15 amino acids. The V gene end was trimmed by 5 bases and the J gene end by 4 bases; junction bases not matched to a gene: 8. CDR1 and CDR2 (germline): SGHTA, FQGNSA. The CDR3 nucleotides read TGTGCCAGCAGCACGACCGGGACTAGTGCAGATACGCAGTATTTT. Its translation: CASSTTGTSADTQYF.

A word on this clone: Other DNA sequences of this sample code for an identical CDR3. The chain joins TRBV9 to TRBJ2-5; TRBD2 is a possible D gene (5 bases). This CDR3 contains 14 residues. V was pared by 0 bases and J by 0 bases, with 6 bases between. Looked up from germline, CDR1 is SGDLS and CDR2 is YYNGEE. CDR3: CASSVGGYQETQYF. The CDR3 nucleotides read TGTGCCAGCAGCGTAGGAGGGTACCAAGAGACCCAGTACTTC.

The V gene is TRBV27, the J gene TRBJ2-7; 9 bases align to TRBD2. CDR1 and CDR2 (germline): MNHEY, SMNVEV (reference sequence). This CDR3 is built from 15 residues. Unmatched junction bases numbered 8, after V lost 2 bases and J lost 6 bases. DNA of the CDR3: TGTGCCAGCAGTTTACTTGGGCGGGAGGGTGCCGAGCAGTACTTC. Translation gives CASSLLGREGAEQYF.

The CDR3 reads CASSTHNLGPTNEKLFF. Written as DNA, the CDR3 is TGTGCCAGCAGCACCCACAACTTGGGCCCCACTAATGAAAAACTGTTTTTT. V is TRBV7-8 and J is TRBJ1-4; D is unclear. Germline V lookup: CDR1 SGHVS, CDR2 FQNEAQ. This CDR3 contains 17 residues. Trimming left V 5 bases short and J 2 bases short, with 18 bases between. Based on the CDR3 plus reference TRBV7-8 and TRBJ1-4, the full variable domain is GAGVSQSPRYKVAKRGQDVALRCDPISGHVSLFWYQQALGQGPEFLTYFQNEAQLDKSGLPSDRFFAERPEGSVSTLKIQRTQQEDSAVYLCASSTHNLGPTNEKLFFGSGTQLSVL.

CDR3 residues: CAWSYRNTGELFF. In nucleotides, the CDR3 is TGTGCCTGGAGTTACAGGAACACCGGGGAGCTGTTTTTT. The chain is built from TRBV30 and TRBJ2-2; no reliable D call. The CDR3 consists of 13 residues. Germline loops: CDR1 GTSNPN, CDR2 SVGIG (reference sequence). Deletions cut 2 bases from V and 1 base from J, with 5 bases between.

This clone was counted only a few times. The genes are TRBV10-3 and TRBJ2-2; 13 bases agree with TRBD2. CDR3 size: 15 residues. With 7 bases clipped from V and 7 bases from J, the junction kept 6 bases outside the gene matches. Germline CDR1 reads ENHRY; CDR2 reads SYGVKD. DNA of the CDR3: TGTGCCATCACGACTAGCGGGGGGCACGGCGGGGAGCTGTTTTTT. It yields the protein CAITTSGGHGGELFF.

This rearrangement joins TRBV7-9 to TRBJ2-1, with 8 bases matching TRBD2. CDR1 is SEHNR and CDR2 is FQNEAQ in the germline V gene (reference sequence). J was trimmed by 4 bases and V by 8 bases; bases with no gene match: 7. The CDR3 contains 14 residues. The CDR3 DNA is TGTGCCAGCGACGTCGGGGGGGCTTACAATGAGCAGTTCTTC. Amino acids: CASDVGGAYNEQFF.

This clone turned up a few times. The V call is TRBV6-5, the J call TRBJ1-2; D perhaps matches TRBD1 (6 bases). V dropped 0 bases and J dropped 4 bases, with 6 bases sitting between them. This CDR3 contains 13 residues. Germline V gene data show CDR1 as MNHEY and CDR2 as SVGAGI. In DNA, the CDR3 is TGTGCCAGCAGTTACTCAGGGGGCTATGGCTACACCTTC. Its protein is CASSYSGGYGYTF.

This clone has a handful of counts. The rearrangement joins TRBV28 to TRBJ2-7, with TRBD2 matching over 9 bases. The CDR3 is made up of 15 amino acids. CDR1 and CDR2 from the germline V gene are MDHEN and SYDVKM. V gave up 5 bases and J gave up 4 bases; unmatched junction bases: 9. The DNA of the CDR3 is TGTGCCAGCAGTCGCTCCGGGACTAGCTCATACGAGCAGTACTTC. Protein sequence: CASSRSGTSSYEQYF.

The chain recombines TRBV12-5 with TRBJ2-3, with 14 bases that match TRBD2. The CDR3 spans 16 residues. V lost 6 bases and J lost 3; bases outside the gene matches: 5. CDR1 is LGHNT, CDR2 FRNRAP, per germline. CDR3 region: CASGRGLAGATDTQYF. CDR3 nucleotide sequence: TGTGCTAGTGGCCGGGGACTAGCGGGAGCTACAGATACGCAGTATTTT.